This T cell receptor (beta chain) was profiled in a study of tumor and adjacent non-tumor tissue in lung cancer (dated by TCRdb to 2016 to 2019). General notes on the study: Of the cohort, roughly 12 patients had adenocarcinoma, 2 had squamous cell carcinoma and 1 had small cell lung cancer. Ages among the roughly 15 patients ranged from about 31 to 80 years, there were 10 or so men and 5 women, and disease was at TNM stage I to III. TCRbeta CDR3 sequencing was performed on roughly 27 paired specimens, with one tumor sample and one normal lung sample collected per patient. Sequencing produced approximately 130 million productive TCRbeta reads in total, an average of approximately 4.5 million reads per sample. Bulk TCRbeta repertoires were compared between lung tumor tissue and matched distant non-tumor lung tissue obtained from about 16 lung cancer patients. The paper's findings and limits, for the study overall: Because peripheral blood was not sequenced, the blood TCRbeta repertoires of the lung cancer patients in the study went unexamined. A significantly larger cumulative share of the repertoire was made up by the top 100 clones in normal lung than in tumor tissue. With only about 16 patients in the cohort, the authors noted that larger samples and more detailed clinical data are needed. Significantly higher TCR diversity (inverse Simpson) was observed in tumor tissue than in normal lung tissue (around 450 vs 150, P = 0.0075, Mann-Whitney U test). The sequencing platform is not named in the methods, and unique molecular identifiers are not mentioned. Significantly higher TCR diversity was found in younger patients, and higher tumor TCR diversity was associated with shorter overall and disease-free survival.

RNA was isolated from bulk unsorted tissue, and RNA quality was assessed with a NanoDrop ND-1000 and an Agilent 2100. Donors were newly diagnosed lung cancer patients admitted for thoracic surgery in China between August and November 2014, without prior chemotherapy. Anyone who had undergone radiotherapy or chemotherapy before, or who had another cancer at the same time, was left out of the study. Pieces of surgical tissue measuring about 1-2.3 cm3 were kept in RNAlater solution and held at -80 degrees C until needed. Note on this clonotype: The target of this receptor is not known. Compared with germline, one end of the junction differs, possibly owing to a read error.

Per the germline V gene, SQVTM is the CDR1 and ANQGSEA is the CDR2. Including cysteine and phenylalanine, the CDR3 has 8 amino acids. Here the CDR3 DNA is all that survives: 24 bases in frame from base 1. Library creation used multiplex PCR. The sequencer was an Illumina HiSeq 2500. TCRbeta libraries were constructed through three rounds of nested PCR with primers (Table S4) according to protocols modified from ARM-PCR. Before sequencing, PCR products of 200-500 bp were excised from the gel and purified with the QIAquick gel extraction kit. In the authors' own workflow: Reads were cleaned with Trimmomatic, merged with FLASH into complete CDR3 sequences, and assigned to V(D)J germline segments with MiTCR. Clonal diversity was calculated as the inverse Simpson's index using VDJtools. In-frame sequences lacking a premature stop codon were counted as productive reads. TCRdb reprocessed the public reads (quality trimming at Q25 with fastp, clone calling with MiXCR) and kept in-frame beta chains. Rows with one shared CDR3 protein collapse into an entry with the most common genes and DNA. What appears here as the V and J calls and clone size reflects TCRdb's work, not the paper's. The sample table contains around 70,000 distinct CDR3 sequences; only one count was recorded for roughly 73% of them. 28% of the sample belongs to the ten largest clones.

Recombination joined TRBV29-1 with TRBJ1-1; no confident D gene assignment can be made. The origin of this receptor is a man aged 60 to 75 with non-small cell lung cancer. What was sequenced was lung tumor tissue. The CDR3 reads CSVTEGFF. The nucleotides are TGTAGCGTTACGGAAGGTTTCTTT.